This TCR beta chain was obtained from a study of CD8+CD57+ T cells in acquired aplastic anemia. Background on the study: CD4+ and CD8+ cells, once sorted, gave DNA averaging approximately 3.4 ug.

Previously, flow cytometry had revealed CD8+CD57+ cell expansion in the patients chosen for sequencing. When blood sampling took place, the patients had received no therapy. Comments on this clonotype: Its matching antigen is unknown. This could be a read error, since a much larger clone is one nucleotide away.

Genomic DNA provided the template from which TCR beta VDJ and CDR3 profiles were obtained. TCRdb re-called the reads with MiXCR, one entry per CDR3 protein. Of just over 450,000 distinct CDR3 sequences listed, around 32% are singletons. The study's findings and limits: A set of twenty-nine CD8+ CDR3 sequences was shared between patients and controls, and these sequences appeared highly expressed in patients. A significant difference in CD8+ Simpson's diversity between patients and controls was not found.

The CDR3 runs 15 residues. Germline CDR1 is LNHDA and CDR2 is SQIVND (reference sequence). The chain couples TRBV19 to TRBJ2-1; TRBD2 matches 7 bases. The specimen was sorted CD4+, CD8+, or CD8+CD57+ T cells (not recorded which) from PBMCs. This TCR was recovered from a human donor with aplastic anemia. CDR3 nucleotides: TGTGCCTGTAGTATTGGCGGGAGAGCCTACAATGAGCAGTTCTTC. Its protein product is CACSIGGRAYNEQFF.